This T cell receptor beta chain was retrieved from a study of OX40 agonist ivuxolimab in advanced cancers. Trimming took 5 bases from V and 6 from J, leaving 20 bases between them. This CDR3 contains 15 residues. The germline gives CDR1 SGHVS, CDR2 FNYEAQ. Repertoires were generated with immunoSEQ multiplex PCR, while TCRdb's copy carries only in-frame clones and drops some. The sample contains tens of thousands of clones, around 93% of which appear only once. The TCR originated in an adult with an advanced solid tumor such as melanoma, head and neck, liver or kidney cancer. The chain combines TRBV7-6 with TRBJ2-7; the D call may be TRBD1 or TRBD2 (5 bases each). This sample comprised CD4+ or CD8+ T cells sorted from blood, obtained in a trial of the OX40 agonist ivuxolimab. The CDR3 protein is CASSEGRTFSVEQYF. CDR3 DNA: TGTGCCAGCAGCGAGGGACGGACCTTTTCAGTCGAGCAGTACTTC. The variable domain in full, with the rest retrieved from reference TRBV7-6 and TRBJ2-7, is GAGVSQSPRYKVTKRGQDVALRCDPISGHVSLYWYRQALGQGPEFLTYFNYEAQQDKSGLPNDRFSAERPEGSISTLTIQRTEQRDSAMYRCASSEGRTFSVEQYFGPGTRLTVT.